This is a list of T cell receptor beta chains from one sample in a study of cytomegalovirus exposure and HLA in healthy donors. Generated by immunoSEQ multiplex PCR, the TCRdb table keeps only in-frame clones and is missing some. This sample has roughly 100,000 clones, with over 70% found just once. What was sequenced was PBMCs. These receptors were taken from a male donor in good health and CMV-seronegative. Both conserved end residues are part of each CDR3. A D gene is named only where the DNA matches it firmly. The size entry is marked missing in some rows and otherwise reads once, few, many or a size class.

d_gene	j_gene	abundance	v_gene	len	CDR3aa	CDR3nt
TRBD1	TRBJ1-4	.	TRBV5-3	15	CARSAKQGWNEKLFF	TGTGCCAGAAGCGCAAAACAGGGGTGGAATGAAAAACTGTTTTTT
.	TRBJ2-7	.	TRBV15	14	CATSMGGSLFEQYF	TGTGCCACCAGCATGGGGGGTTCTTTGTTCGAGCAGTACTTC
TRBD1	TRBJ1-3	.	TRBV5-1	16	CASSSDRGVSGNTIYF	TGCGCCAGCAGCTCCGACAGGGGAGTCTCTGGAAACACCATATATTTT
TRBD2	TRBJ2-1	few	TRBV7-9	17	CASSPGTNQREGNEQFF	TGTGCCAGCAGCCCGGGGACTAACCAACGGGAGGGCAATGAGCAGTTCTTC
.	TRBJ2-7	few	TRBV6-5	15	CASRATWRLSYEQYF	TGTGCCAGCAGGGCCACTTGGAGGTTGTCCTACGAGCAGTACTTC
.	TRBJ2-5	.	TRBV7-2	13	CASSFRPRETQYF	TGTGCCAGCAGCTTCAGGCCTCGGGAGACCCAGTACTTC
.	TRBJ2-2	.	TRBV19	14	CASSTSKYTGELFF	TGTGCCAGTAGTACCTCTAAATACACCGGGGAGCTGTTTTTT
.	TRBJ1-1	.	TRBV6-5	14	CASSPRTLNTEAFF	TGTGCCAGCAGTCCTCGGACACTGAACACTGAAGCTTTCTTT
TRBD2	TRBJ2-2	once	TRBV5-1	21	CASSRGPNSGLAGGPGGELFF	TGCGCCAGCAGCAGGGGCCCTAACTCGGGACTAGCGGGAGGGCCCGGCGGGGAGCTGTTTTTT
TRBD1	TRBJ2-6	few	TRBV6-5	16	CASSSGTASGANVLTF	TGTGCCAGCAGTTCCGGGACAGCCTCTGGGGCCAACGTCCTGACTTTC
.	TRBJ2-5	.	TRBV7-9	13	CASSRDYQETQYF	TGTGCCAGCAGCCGGGACTACCAAGAGACCCAGTACTTC
TRBD2	TRBJ2-3	.	TRBV5-1	18	CASSLAGAGGPSGLTQYF	TGCGCCAGCAGCTTGGCCGGGGCGGGAGGGCCCTCGGGTCTTACGCAGTATTTT
.	TRBJ1-2	few	TRBV6-4	13	CASSDLARYGYTF	TGTGCCAGCAGTGACCTGGCGAGGTATGGCTACACCTTC
.	TRBJ2-3	.	TRBV9	15	CASSVTGTPSDTQYF	TGTGCCAGCAGCGTTACCGGGACTCCTTCAGATACGCAGTATTTT
.	TRBJ2-2	.	TRBV5-8	18	CASSLPNFGGGGTGELFF	TGTGCCAGCAGCTTACCAAATTTTGGGGGAGGAGGCACCGGGGAGCTGTTTTTT
TRBD1	TRBJ1-2	.	TRBV28	12	CAAQGAVYGYTF	TGTGCCGCGCAGGGGGCTGTCTATGGCTACACCTTC
.	TRBJ1-1	.	TRBV7-3	13	CASSPARDTEAFF	TGTGCCAGCAGCCCCGCCCGGGACACTGAAGCTTTCTTT
.	TRBJ1-6	.	TRBV6-5	15	CASSYSFGLNSPLHF	TGTGCCAGCAGTTACTCGTTCGGGTTAAATTCACCCCTCCACTTT
.	TRBJ2-5	.	TRBV21-1	15	CASTPRKGIQETQYF	TGTGCCAGCACCCCTCGGAAGGGGATCCAAGAGACCCAGTACTTC
TRBD1	TRBJ2-7	.	TRBV6-6	15	CATCPEGTGGYEQYF	TGTGCCACCTGCCCGGAAGGAACAGGGGGCTACGAGCAGTACTTC
TRBD1	TRBJ1-2	once	TRBV2	14	CASSEQGANYGYTF	TGTGCCAGCAGCGAACAGGGGGCCAACTATGGCTACACCTTC
.	TRBJ2-6	few	TRBV18	16	CASSPRQTPGANVLTF	TGTGCCAGCTCACCCCGACAAACCCCTGGGGCCAACGTCCTGACTTTC
.	TRBJ2-7	.	TRBV27	14	CASSPNRDSYEQYF	TGTGCCAGCAGTCCAAACCGGGACTCCTACGAGCAGTACTTC
TRBD2	TRBJ2-7	.	TRBV10-3	14	CAISLAGGPYEQYF	TGTGCCATCAGTCTAGCGGGAGGGCCATACGAGCAGTACTTC
TRBD1	TRBJ1-5	.	TRBV11-2	16	CASSLYPDRGNQPQHF	TGTGCCAGCAGCTTATACCCGGACAGGGGTAATCAGCCCCAGCATTTT
.	TRBJ1-5	.	TRBV27	13	CASSFGSGQPQHF	TGTGCCAGCAGTTTCGGGTCCGGTCAGCCCCAGCATTTT
TRBD2	TRBJ2-7	.	TRBV5-4	19	CASSLPGLAGEQSSYEQYF	TGTGCCAGCAGCCTGCCCGGACTAGCGGGTGAACAAAGCTCCTACGAGCAGTACTTC
TRBD2	TRBJ2-3	.	TRBV5-6	16	CASSWRLAGSTDTQYF	TGTGCCAGCAGCTGGAGACTAGCGGGCAGCACAGATACGCAGTATTTT
TRBD2	TRBJ2-3	.	TRBV10-3	17	CAISVALLAGSTDTQYF	TGTGCCATCAGTGTTGCTTTGCTAGCGGGAAGCACAGATACGCAGTATTTT
.	TRBJ2-5	.	TRBV7-2	15	CASSLVNSRKETQYF	TGTGCCAGCAGCTTAGTAAATAGCCGCAAAGAGACCCAGTACTTC
.	TRBJ2-1	.	TRBV5-1	12	CASSLTVNEQFF	TGCGCCAGCAGCTTAACAGTCAATGAGCAGTTCTTC
.	TRBJ1-4	.	TRBV25-1	18	CASGRLLRDRDPNEKLFF	TGTGCCAGCGGGAGACTGCTGCGGGACCGGGACCCAAATGAAAAACTGTTTTTT
.	TRBJ1-2	.	TRBV4-3	15	CASSQPGGGAGGYTF	TGCGCCAGCAGCCAACCCGGAGGGGGGGCCGGGGGCTACACCTTC
.	TRBJ2-3	few	TRBV11-2	14	CASSFLAPTDTQYF	TGTGCCAGCAGCTTCCTAGCTCCCACAGATACGCAGTATTTT
.	TRBJ1-2	once	TRBV7-9	12	CASSLDGYGYTF	TGTGCCAGCAGCTTAGACGGCTATGGCTACACCTTC
.	TRBJ2-7	.	TRBV28	13	CASSFSGSYEQYF	TGTGCCAGCAGTTTCTCCGGCTCCTACGAGCAGTACTTC
.	TRBJ2-3	few	TRBV9	14	CASSFRGGSDTQYF	TGTGCCAGCAGCTTTAGAGGAGGGTCGGATACGCAGTATTTT
TRBD2	TRBJ2-1	.	TRBV9	15	CASSVAPLAGYEQFF	TGTGCCAGCAGCGTGGCCCCACTAGCGGGATACGAGCAGTTCTTC
TRBD1	TRBJ1-5	many	TRBV19	16	CASSTGTGAGNQPQHF	TGTGCCAGTAGTACGGGGACAGGGGCGGGGAATCAGCCCCAGCATTTT
TRBD1	TRBJ2-7	.	TRBV7-9	14	CSSSLEDRDYEQYF	TGTTCCAGCAGCTTAGAGGACAGGGACTACGAGCAGTACTTC
TRBD2	TRBJ2-3	.	TRBV5-4	14	CASSLPSGTDTQYF	TGTGCCAGCAGCTTGCCTAGCGGGACAGATACGCAGTATTTT
TRBD1	TRBJ2-7	.	TRBV5-1	14	CASSLEGGGDEQYF	TGCGCCAGCAGCTTGGAAGGGGGCGGCGACGAGCAGTACTTC
.	TRBJ1-1	.	TRBV28	15	CASSPRRGTNTEAFF	TGTGCCAGCAGCCCGCGGCGGGGGACCAACACTGAAGCTTTCTTT
TRBD2	TRBJ2-1	.	TRBV30	15	CAWSVGGSSYNEQFF	TGCGCCTGGAGTGTCGGGGGGAGCTCCTACAATGAGCAGTTCTTC
TRBD1	TRBJ2-7	.	TRBV28	16	CASSRPWTGALGEQYF	TGTGCCAGCAGTCGTCCCTGGACAGGGGCCCTTGGGGAGCAGTACTTC
TRBD2	TRBJ2-2	.	TRBV13	16	CASSSTSGRIAGELFF	TGTGCCAGCAGCTCCACTAGCGGGAGAATTGCCGGAGAGCTGTTTTTT
TRBD1	TRBJ1-6	.	TRBV27	15	CASSLYQGADSPLHF	TGTGCCAGCAGTTTATATCAGGGGGCGGATTCACCCCTCCACTTT
TRBD1	TRBJ2-7	.	TRBV19	14	CATSTGTEFYEQYF	TGTGCCACGTCAACCGGGACAGAGTTCTACGAGCAGTACTTC
TRBD1	TRBJ1-2	.	TRBV4-3	18	CASSQPRDRAHLNYGYTF	TGCGCCAGCAGCCAACCCCGGGACAGGGCCCACCTTAACTATGGCTACACCTTC